There are many counts of the clone carrying this T cell receptor beta chain. Its antigen is not identified. The germline V gene encodes CDR1 SGHRS and CDR2 YFSETQ. The germline V and J ends were trimmed by 4 bases and 7 bases, with 11 bases remaining between them. The CDR3 has 13 amino acids. General study findings and limits: Greatest tumor Treg TCR overlap was with tumor naive CD4+ cells. Tumor memory CD4+ T cell TCR gene usage clustered with blood and lymph node memory CD4+ cells and lymph node naive CD4+ cells.

Memory CD4+ T cells were sorted as CD4+CD45RO+CD25- cells. After constant-region reverse-primer amplification, full-length variable regions underwent semi-nested PCR with Nested Universal Primer A. TCRdb re-derived calls from the 5' RACE reads in MiXCR, one entry per CDR3 protein. Of roughly 64,000 distinct CDR3 sequences in the sample, approximately 22% were seen once. The sequencing sample was made of memory CD4+ T cells sorted from a lymph node. Subset described: memory CD4+ T cells, CD4+CD45RO+CD25-. The genes are TRBV5-1 and TRBJ2-2; D not certain. The TCR was taken from a female donor with breast cancer. The CDR3 DNA is TGCGCCAGCAGCGTCGATTTGAACGGGGAGCTGTTTTTT. This translates into CASSVDLNGELFF.